The 11 T cell receptor beta chains below come from one sample, sequenced in a study of T cell responses to AZD1222 COVID-19 vaccine (dated by TCRdb to the early 2020s). Interpreted using the paper, the time point label stands for: about 28 days (+/-7) after the second vaccine dose. The method behind the library was the immunoSEQ multiplex PCR assay. TCRdb holds this immuneACCESS table with in-frame rearrangements only. Some clones are missing; in checked studies, unresolved V genes explain under half, and the rest has no known cause. Across this sample there are 180,000 or so clones, with under 95% seen only once. 1% to 1.5% of the sample comes from the top ten. The starting material was peripheral blood, obtained 28 days after the second AZD1222 dose. These receptor sequences come from an adult who received the AZD1222 COVID-19 vaccine.

This sequence joins TRBV10-3 and TRBJ2-3; D ambiguous. The CDR3 is made up of 15 amino acids. Germline CDR1 and CDR2: ENHRY and SYGVKD. Trimming removed 0 bases at V and 2 bases at J, with 9 bases between. Here the CDR3 DNA reads TGTGCCATCAGTGAGTCAGGGCAGGCCACAGATACGCAGTATTTT. Its protein product is CAISESGQATDTQYF.

The V gene is TRBV6-1, the J gene TRBJ2-5, with D possibly being TRBD1 (5 bases). V lost 1 base and J lost 2, with 11 bases in between. Germline V gene lookup returns CDR1 MNHNS and CDR2 SASEGT. The CDR3 is made up of 15 amino acids. The CDR3 region is CASSEVQGMQETQYF. As DNA, the CDR3 is TGTGCCAGCAGTGAAGTGCAGGGTATGCAAGAGACCCAGTACTTC.

The chain couples TRBV19 to TRBJ1-3; 7 positions agree with TRBD1. The CDR3 is made up of 14 amino acids. The V gene's germline CDR1 is LNHDA and CDR2 SQIVND (reference sequence). V shed 7 bases and J 9 bases; nucleotides not matched to a gene: 12. CDR3 bases: TGTGCCAGTACCCACAAAGGGGGCAGGCCCACCATATATTTT. Its translation: CASTHKGGRPTIYF.

The chain has TRBV7-9 and TRBJ2-7, with D possibly TRBD1 on 5 matching bases. Germline loops: CDR1 SEHNR, CDR2 FQNEAQ (reference sequence). This CDR3 is 12 amino acids long. Trimming shortened V by 5 bases and J by 3 bases, and 8 bases separated the two germline ends. CDR3 sequence (DNA): TGTGCCAGCAGCAAAGACAGCTACGAGCAGTACTTC. Its protein product is CASSKDSYEQYF.

V is TRBV10-3 and J is TRBJ1-4; 12 bases align to TRBD1. This CDR3 has 16 residues. Germline V gene sequence: CDR1 ENHRY, CDR2 SYGVKD. The V segment lost 10 bases and the J segment 10 bases; nucleotides outside the gene matches: 16. The CDR3 DNA reads TGTGCCACACGGTCAGGGACAGGGGGCGGGAGTCGAAAACTGTTTTTT. This sequence encodes CATRSGTGGGSRKLFF.

V is TRBV13 and J is TRBJ1-4; D call uncertain. Germline CDR1 PRHDT, CDR2 FYEKMQ (reference sequence). The germline V and J ends were trimmed by 5 bases and 6 bases, with 13 bases remaining between them. This CDR3 has 14 residues. In nucleotides, the CDR3 is TGTGCCAGCAGCGCTTCAGGCGGAGATGAAAAACTGTTTTTT. As protein: CASSASGGDEKLFF.

V usage is TRBV30 and J usage is TRBJ2-7, with D unresolved. This CDR3 region has 12 residues. Germline V gene sequence: CDR1 GTSNPN, CDR2 SVGIG (reference sequence). V was pared by 3 bases and J by 10 bases, with 16 bases between. CDR3 region: CAWSDSGPAQYF. The CDR3 region has the DNA TGTGCCTGGAGCGACTCCGGACCAGCCCAGTACTTC.

The chain links TRBV30 to TRBJ2-3, with 11 bases matching TRBD2. The CDR3 is made up of 15 amino acids. The J segment lost 4 bases and the V segment lost 6 bases, leaving 9 bases of the junction unmatched. The germline CDR1 and CDR2 sequences are GTSNPN and SVGIG (reference sequence). The CDR3 bases are TGTGCCTGTCTTAGCGGGGGGGCCGGGTCAGATACGCAGTATTTT. Amino acid sequence: CACLSGGAGSDTQYF.

The genes are TRBV30 and TRBJ1-2; no definite D call. This CDR3 has 13 residues. CDR1 is GTSNPN, CDR2 SVGIG, per germline (reference sequence). Trimming cost V 2 bases and J 4 bases, with 11 bases left between them. This CDR3 is CAWSLEKVYGYTF. The CDR3 DNA reads TGTGCCTGGAGTCTCGAAAAGGTCTATGGCTACACCTTC.

This clone was counted a single time. V usage is TRBV29-1 and J usage is TRBJ2-1; TRBD2 is a possible D gene (6 bases). CDR1 is SQVTM and CDR2 is ANQGSEA in the germline V gene. V shed 2 bases and J shed 0 bases, with 8 bases lying between them. This CDR3 comprises 14 residues. The CDR3 DNA is TGCAGCGTTGAACGGGGGTACTCCTACAATGAGCAGTTCTTC. It yields the protein CSVERGYSYNEQFF.

This clone was observed a single time. This chain uses TRBV19 with TRBJ1-5; 7 bases align to TRBD1. Germline V gene sequence: CDR1 LNHDA, CDR2 SQIVND (reference sequence). This CDR3 has 15 residues. Germline trimming cut 4 bases from V and 5 bases from J; bases unmatched to any gene: 8. The CDR3 nucleotides are TGTGCCAGTAGTAGCCGTGACAGGGAACATCAGCCCCAGCATTTT. This encodes CASSSRDREHQPQHF. The full variable domain, in which reference TRBV19 and TRBJ1-5 provide the parts outside the CDR3, is DGGITQSPKYLFRKEGQNVTLSCEQNLNHDAMYWYRQDPGQGLRLIYYSQIVNDFQKGDIAEGYSVSREKKESFPLTVTSAQKNPTAFYLCASSSRDREHQPQHFGDGTRLSIL.